These T cell receptor beta chains were read from a single sample in a study of cytomegalovirus exposure and HLA in healthy donors. Profiling relied on immunoSEQ multiplex PCR, and the TCRdb table lists in-frame clones only, not all of them. The data contain around 130,000 clones, more than 70% of them singletons. Input material: PBMCs. Receptors were obtained from a man aged 25-45 years in good health and CMV-seronegative. CDR3s include the opening cysteine and the closing phenylalanine or tryptophan. The D gene is left open where the match is weak. Size tells how often a clone was seen (once, few, many) or the class of an expanded clone, and some rows leave it out.

j_gene | v_gene | d_gene | abundance | CDR3nt | CDR3aa
TRBJ2-5 | TRBV9 | . | . | TGTGCCAGCAGCGCTAGTCATGGGAGATCCGTGGAGACCCAGTACTTC | CASSASHGRSVETQYF
TRBJ2-1 | TRBV6-5 | TRBD1 | . | TGTGCCGGCAGGAGGACAGGTAGCAATGAGCAGTTCTTC | CAGRRTGSNEQFF
TRBJ1-5 | TRBV5-1 | TRBD1 | . | TGCGCCAGCAGCCGGGACAGCTATCAGCCCCAGCATTTT | CASSRDSYQPQHF
TRBJ1-2 | TRBV5-4 | TRBD1 | . | TGTGCCAGCAGCTCGGGACAGGCGAACTATGGCTACACCTTC | CASSSGQANYGYTF
TRBJ2-2 | TRBV7-9 | TRBD1 | . | TGTGCCAGCAGCTTGGACAGGGGGGTTTACACCGGGGAGCTGTTTTTT | CASSLDRGVYTGELFF
TRBJ2-5 | TRBV30 | TRBD1 | . | TGTGCCTGGAGGGAAAGCAGGACAGGGCTATTTGGGCTCGGGGAGACCCAGTACTTC | CAWRESRTGLFGLGETQYF
TRBJ1-2 | TRBV9 | . | . | TGTGCCAGCAGCGCGCCACAGGCGTCTAGGGGCTACACCTTC | CASSAPQASRGYTF
TRBJ2-1 | TRBV4-1 | . | . | TGCGCCAGCAGCCAATTCCGCAGCGGCCAAAACAATGAGCAGTTCTTC | CASSQFRSGQNNEQFF
TRBJ2-5 | TRBV19 | . | . | TGTGCCAGTAGCCCCCTCCGAGGGTTGGAGACCCAGTACTTC | CASSPLRGLETQYF
TRBJ2-4 | TRBV7-9 | TRBD2 | . | TGTGCCAGCGGCCTAGCGGGAGTTGACATTCAGTACTTC | CASGLAGVDIQYF
TRBJ2-7 | TRBV4-3 | TRBD1 | . | TGCGCCAGCAGCCAAAACAGGGGGCACGAGCAGTACTTC | CASSQNRGHEQYF
TRBJ2-7 | TRBV25-1 | . | . | TGTGCCAGCAGTGAGTGGCAGGGGAGTTTCTACGAGCAGTACTTC | CASSEWQGSFYEQYF
TRBJ2-7 | TRBV4-1 | . | . | TGCGCCAGCAGCCAAGGACCCGGGACACCCAGCTCCTACGAGCAGTACTTC | CASSQGPGTPSSYEQYF
TRBJ2-7 | TRBV27 | TRBD2 | . | TGTGCCAGCAGTTTTTTTACTAGCGGTTACTACGAGCAGTACTTC | CASSFFTSGYYEQYF
TRBJ2-1 | TRBV29-1 | TRBD1 | . | TGCAGCGCCTTAGGGGGACAGGGGGTCGATGAGCAGTTCTTC | CSALGGQGVDEQFF
TRBJ2-2 | TRBV7-3 | . | . | TGTGCCAGCAGCTTAAGGAGGGCGAACACCGGGGAGCTGTTTTTT | CASSLRRANTGELFF
TRBJ2-7 | TRBV29-1 | . | . | TGCAGCGGGCGGAGCTCCTACGAGCAGTACTTC | CSGRSSYEQYF
TRBJ2-1 | TRBV7-2 | . | few | TGTGCCAGCAGCCCCCTCGGCTCCTACAATGAGCAGTTCTTC | CASSPLGSYNEQFF
TRBJ2-7 | TRBV7-9 | TRBD1 | . | TGTGCCAGCAGCTTAGGGGGGACAGGATTCTACGAGCAGTACTTC | CASSLGGTGFYEQYF
TRBJ1-1 | TRBV7-9 | . | . | TGTGCCAGCAGCGCCGGACAGACCGAAGCTTTCTTT | CASSAGQTEAFF
TRBJ2-5 | TRBV7-9 | TRBD2 | . | TGTGCCAGCAGCTTAGGCCTCACCGGGAGGGAAGTGACCCAGTACTTC | CASSLGLTGREVTQYF
TRBJ2-3 | TRBV4-3 | . | . | TGCGCCAGCAGCCAAGCCGTGACAGATACGCAGTATTTT | CASSQAVTDTQYF
TRBJ2-1 | TRBV5-4 | TRBD1 | once | TGTGCCAGCAGCTTACGGACAGGGTTCCAGTTCTTC | CASSLRTGFQFF
TRBJ2-2 | TRBV2 | . | . | TGTGCCAGCAACACTGGACAGCAGCCGAAGTGGACCGGGGAGCTGTTTTTT | CASNTGQQPKWTGELFF
TRBJ1-2 | TRBV7-9 | . | . | TGTGCCAGCAGCCCTCGCCGGGAAGACTATGGCTACACCTTC | CASSPRREDYGYTF
TRBJ2-5 | TRBV5-4 | TRBD2 | . | TGTGCCAGCAGCTTACCGACCGGGACTACCAGCGGACCGTACCAAGAGACCCAGTACTTC | CASSLPTGTTSGPYQETQYF
TRBJ1-4 | TRBV27 | TRBD1 | . | TGTGCCAGCAGTTTGGGGACAGTTAATGAAAAACTGTTTTTT | CASSLGTVNEKLFF
TRBJ1-1 | TRBV30 | . | . | TGTGCCTGGAGTCCCGACAGACTGAACACTGAAGCTTTCTTT | CAWSPDRLNTEAFF
TRBJ2-6 | TRBV9 | . | . | TGTGCCAGCAGCGTAGAACCAGAAAGAACTGGGGCCAACGTCCTGACTTTC | CASSVEPERTGANVLTF
TRBJ2-5 | TRBV29-1 | TRBD2 | . | TGCAGCGTTGCGTATGGGGGGGTAATGGTGGAGACCCAGTACTTC | CSVAYGGVMVETQYF
TRBJ2-7 | TRBV9 | . | . | TGTGCCAGCAGCGTAGGGTCAGGGGCGATCCACGAGCAGTACTTC | CASSVGSGAIHEQYF
TRBJ2-5 | TRBV20-1 | . | once | TGCAGTCCAACTAAATCGGAGACCCAGTACTTC | CSPTKSETQYF
TRBJ2-1 | TRBV9 | . | once | TGTGCCAGCACCCCTGACTCGAACTACAATGAGCAGTTCTTC | CASTPDSNYNEQFF
TRBJ2-1 | TRBV7-7 | . | . | TGTGCCAGCAGCTACGGGGAGGCTAACTACAATGAGCAGTTCTTC | CASSYGEANYNEQFF
TRBJ1-2 | TRBV30 | . | . | TGTGCCTGGAGGGACAACTCTTATAGAGGCTACACCTTC | CAWRDNSYRGYTF
TRBJ2-1 | TRBV5-4 | . | once | TGTGCCAGCAGCTTGGCCCGGCAGACTTACAATGAGCAGTTCTTC | CASSLARQTYNEQFF
TRBJ2-7 | TRBV15 | . | . | TGTGCCACCAGCAGAGATGGACAACTCTACGAGCAGTACTTC | CATSRDGQLYEQYF
TRBJ2-7 | TRBV7-2 | TRBD2 | . | TGTGCCAGCAGCTTAGTTAGCACTAGCGGGAGTTACGAGCAGTACTTC | CASSLVSTSGSYEQYF
TRBJ1-2 | TRBV9 | TRBD1 | . | TGTGCCAGCAGCGTAGCTGCTTACAGGGGGGGCGAATCTAACTATGGCTACACCTTC | CASSVAAYRGGESNYGYTF
TRBJ2-7 | TRBV7-6 | TRBD1 | . | TGTGCCAGCAGCTTATCGCCAGGGGGCGGGTACGAGCAGTACTTC | CASSLSPGGGYEQYF
TRBJ2-1 | TRBV13 | . | . | TGTGCCAGCAGCGCCCCCGTGACTCACAATGAGCAGTTCTTC | CASSAPVTHNEQFF
TRBJ2-7 | TRBV7-9 | TRBD2 | . | TGTGCCAGCAGCTTAGCGCCTGGGGAGGGTTCCTACGAGCAGTACTTC | CASSLAPGEGSYEQYF
TRBJ1-1 | TRBV30 | . | once | TGTGCCTGGAGTGTGCCGGGGAACACTGAAGCTTTCTTT | CAWSVPGNTEAFF